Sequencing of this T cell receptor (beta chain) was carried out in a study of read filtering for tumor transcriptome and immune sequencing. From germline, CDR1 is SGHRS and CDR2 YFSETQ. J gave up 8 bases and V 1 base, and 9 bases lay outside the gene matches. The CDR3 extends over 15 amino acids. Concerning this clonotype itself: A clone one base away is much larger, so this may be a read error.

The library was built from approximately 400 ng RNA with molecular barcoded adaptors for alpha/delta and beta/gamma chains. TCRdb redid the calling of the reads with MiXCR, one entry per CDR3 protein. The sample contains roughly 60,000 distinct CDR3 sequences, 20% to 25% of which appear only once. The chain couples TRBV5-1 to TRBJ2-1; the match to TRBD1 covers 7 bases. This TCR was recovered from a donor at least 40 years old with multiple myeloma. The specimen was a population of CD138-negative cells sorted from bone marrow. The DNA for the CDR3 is TGCGCCAGCAGCTTGAGCGACAGGGAACCTGATGAGCAGTTCTTC. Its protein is CASSLSDREPDEQFF.